Below are 7 T cell receptor beta chains sequenced from a single sample in a study of beta chain features in type 1 diabetes. General study findings and limits: In all four CD4+ subsets, TCRB CDR3 length was significantly, moderately reduced in type 1 diabetes.

Expressed TCRB transcripts were sequenced after all isolated RNA was converted to cDNA. Generated by immunoSEQ multiplex PCR, the TCRdb table keeps only in-frame clones and is missing some. The profile shows about 240,000 clones, about 14% of them singletons. No antigen is known for these receptors. The sequencing input was naive CD4+ T cells from blood. These receptors came from a man aged 25 to 45 with type 1 diabetes.

This clone was recorded a few times. J is TRBJ1-5 and V is TRBV19; no firm D call. CDR1 LNHDA and CDR2 SQIVND come from the germline V gene (reference sequence). This CDR3 comprises 15 residues. Trimming shortened V by 7 bases and J by 0 bases, and 13 bases separated the two germline ends. The DNA of the CDR3 is TGTGCCAGTATCCCAACGACGGGTAGCAATCAGCCCCAGCATTTT. Its protein product is CASIPTTGSNQPQHF.

This clone was detected a few times. The chain carries TRBV6-5 and TRBJ2-7; 9 bases agree with TRBD2. Germline CDR1 MNHEY, CDR2 SVGAGI. This CDR3 is built from 13 residues. After removal of 8 bases from V and 3 bases from J, the junction contained 5 bases not matched to a gene. CDR3 region: CASSWREGYEQYF. CDR3 nucleotide sequence: TGTGCCAGCTCATGGCGGGAGGGCTACGAGCAGTACTTC.

This chain uses TRBV5-1 with TRBJ2-3, with a tentative D call TRBD1 (6 bases). This CDR3 region has 16 residues. The V end was cut by 3 bases, the J end by 4 bases, with 18 bases between. Germline V gene lookup returns CDR1 SGHRS and CDR2 YFSETQ. The CDR3 is CASSSQTLTGADTQYF. The CDR3 DNA follows: TGCGCCAGCAGCTCACAAACGCTGACAGGCGCAGATACGCAGTATTTT.

This clone was counted a few times. The chain has TRBV30 and TRBJ1-1; D uncertain. Germline V lookup: CDR1 GTSNPN, CDR2 SVGIG (reference sequence). This CDR3 contains 13 residues. Trimming shortened V by 1 base and J by 2 bases, and 8 bases separated the two germline ends. CDR3 nucleotide sequence: TGTGCCTGGAGTGAACGGTCTAACACTGAAGCTTTCTTT. Its translation: CAWSERSNTEAFF.

This clone was found a few times. V and J are TRBV6-1 and TRBJ2-6; D is unclear. The CDR3 sequence is 13 residues long. Per the germline V gene, CDR1 is MNHNS and CDR2 is SASEGT. The V end lost 7 bases, the J end lost 0 bases, and 4 bases lay between the germline ends. The CDR3 is CASIFSGANVLTF. The DNA for the CDR3 is TGTGCCAGCATCTTCTCTGGGGCCAACGTCCTGACTTTC.

The V and J genes are TRBV30 and TRBJ2-7; possibly TRBD1 for D (6 bases). Looked up from germline, CDR1 is GTSNPN and CDR2 is SVGIG (reference sequence). The V end was cut by 1 base, the J end by 2 bases, with 12 bases between. CDR3 size: 14 residues. This CDR3 is CAWSAGTFPYEQYF. In nucleotides, the CDR3 is TGTGCCTGGAGTGCAGGGACATTCCCCTACGAGCAGTACTTC.

The V gene is TRBV2, the J gene TRBJ2-1, with 7 bases aligning to TRBD2. With 2 bases clipped from V and 7 bases from J, the junction kept 8 bases outside the gene matches. The CDR3 contains 15 residues. The germline V gene has CDR1 SNHLY and CDR2 FYNNEI. The CDR3 reads CASSESGGRANEQFF. In DNA, the CDR3 is TGTGCCAGCAGTGAATCGGGGGGTCGGGCGAATGAGCAGTTCTTC.